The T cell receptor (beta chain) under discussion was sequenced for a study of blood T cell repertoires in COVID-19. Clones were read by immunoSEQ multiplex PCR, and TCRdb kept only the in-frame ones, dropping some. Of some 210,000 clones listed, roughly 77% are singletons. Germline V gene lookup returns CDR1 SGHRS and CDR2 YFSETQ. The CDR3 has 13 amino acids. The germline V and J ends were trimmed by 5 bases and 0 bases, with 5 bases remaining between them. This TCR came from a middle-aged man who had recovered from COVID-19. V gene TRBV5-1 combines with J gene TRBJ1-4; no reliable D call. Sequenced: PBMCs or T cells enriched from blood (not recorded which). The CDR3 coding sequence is TGCGCCAGCAGATTAACAACTAATGAAAAACTGTTTTTT. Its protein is CASRLTTNEKLFF.